The 29 T cell receptor beta chains in this list originate from one sample, sequenced in a study of a mutant IDH1 vaccine in newly diagnosed glioma. Here immunoSEQ multiplex PCR was the method, and the copy in TCRdb shows in-frame clones only, minus some. The sample yields 52,000 or so clones, roughly 82% seen once. This sample's time point: week 5, during vaccination. A single vaccine dose contained 300 ug of mutant IDH1 20-mer peptide, and topical imiquimod was used with it. No antigen is known for these receptors. The sequences come from PBMCs, collected from a glioma patient whose treatment included an IDH1 peptide vaccine. The source is a woman under 30 with glioma. Some clones in this sample may be carry-over from other donors' samples.

In its sample, this clone is medium-sized. V and J are TRBV11-2 and TRBJ2-7; the match to TRBD2 covers 10 bases. Germline lookup yields CDR1 SGHAT and CDR2 FQNNGV. The trim removed 5 bases at V and 4 bases at J, leaving 8 bases unmatched. CDR3 length: 15 amino acids. CDR3 sequence: CASSLLAGDIYEQYF. DNA of the CDR3: TGTGCCAGCAGCCTTCTAGCGGGGGATATTTACGAGCAGTACTTC.

V is TRBV6-1 and J is TRBJ2-7; D gene unclear. V was shortened by 6 bases and J by 3 bases, with 15 bases between the two germline ends. The CDR3 is 14 residues long. From germline, CDR1 is MNHNS and CDR2 SASEGT. The CDR3 is CASRANGNGYEQYF. CDR3 DNA: TGTGCCAGCAGGGCCAATGGAAACGGCTACGAGCAGTACTTC.

This chain links TRBV5-5 with TRBJ2-1, with a weak D call TRBD2 (5 bases). Germline loops: CDR1 SGHKS, CDR2 YYEKEE (reference sequence). Trimming shortened V by 9 bases and J by 3 bases, and 19 bases separated the two germline ends. CDR3 length: 15 amino acids. The CDR3 sequence: CATAIDSGSYNEQFF. CDR3 DNA: TGTGCCACCGCGATTGATTCGGGAAGCTACAATGAGCAGTTCTTC.

This clone was seen a single time. The V call is TRBV6-5, the J call TRBJ1-3; D is unresolved. Per the germline V gene, CDR1 is MNHEY and CDR2 is SVGAGI. The CDR3 is made up of 16 amino acids. V shed 0 bases and J shed 0 bases, with 9 bases lying between them. CDR3 protein: CASSYSSPGSGNTIYF. CDR3 DNA: TGTGCCAGCAGTTACTCGTCCCCAGGCTCTGGAAACACCATATATTTT.

The chain recombines TRBV7-9 with TRBJ2-3, with 7 bases fitting TRBD1. CDR3 length equals 15 residues. Germline loops: CDR1 SEHNR, CDR2 FQNEAQ (reference sequence). V trimming: 3 bases; J trimming: 9 bases; junction bases outside the gene matches: 12. DNA of the CDR3: TGTGCCAGCAGCTTCTTCACCGGGACAGAGTCCACGCAGTATTTT. It translates to CASSFFTGTESTQYF.

The gene calls are TRBV19 and TRBJ1-2; 7 bases line up with TRBD1. The V segment lost 9 bases and the J segment 5 bases; nucleotides outside the gene matches: 12. The length of the CDR3 is 14 residues. CDR1 is LNHDA, CDR2 SQIVND, per germline (reference sequence). The CDR3 region is CASYPGQALYGYTF. The CDR3 DNA reads as TGTGCCAGCTACCCCGGACAGGCCCTATATGGCTACACCTTC.

This chain links TRBV27 with TRBJ1-1; tentative D call: TRBD1 (5 bases). The CDR3 totals 13 residues. The ends were cut back, 5 bases at V and 4 bases at J, with 11 bases in the middle. Germline CDR1 reads MNHEY; CDR2 reads SMNVEV (reference sequence). In DNA form, the CDR3 reads TGTGCCAGCAGTCCCCGACAGAGCACTGAAGCTTTCTTT. Translating gives CASSPRQSTEAFF.

This clone was recorded once. The V call is TRBV5-1, the J call TRBJ1-2, with 7 bases lining up with TRBD1. CDR3 length: 14 residues. CDR1 SGHRS and CDR2 YFSETQ come from the germline V gene. V shed 3 bases, J shed 4 bases, and the junction held 6 bases outside the gene matches. The CDR3, as DNA: TGCGCCAGCAGCTCTTTTACAGGGGTCTATGGCTACACCTTC. Translation gives CASSSFTGVYGYTF.

This rearrangement joins TRBV30 to TRBJ1-4; TRBD1 might be the D (5 bases). Germline values: CDR1 GTSNPN, CDR2 SVGIG (reference sequence). The ends were cut back, 1 base at V and 8 bases at J, with 14 bases in the middle. This CDR3 region has 14 residues. The CDR3, as DNA: TGTGCCTGGAGTGAAAGAGGGGCAGGAGAAAAACTGTTTTTT. Its protein is CAWSERGAGEKLFF.

This clone was recorded once. The genes are TRBV5-1 and TRBJ1-1; a possible D gene is TRBD1 (5 bases). The CDR3 has 16 residues. Trimming stripped 2 bases from V and 1 base from J, with 15 bases between. Germline CDR1 SGHRS, CDR2 YFSETQ. DNA for the CDR3: TGCGCCAGCAGCTTAGGGGCCAAGCAGGGGAACACTGAAGCTTTCTTT. Its translation: CASSLGAKQGNTEAFF.

CDR3 sequence (DNA): TGTGCCAGCAGTTACGACAGGGCCGGCTACACCTTC. The encoded protein is CASSYDRAGYTF. The rearrangement links TRBV6-5 to TRBJ1-2; 7 nucleotides align to TRBD1. There are 12 residues in the CDR3. Per the germline V gene, CDR1 is MNHEY and CDR2 is SVGAGI. The junction had 2 bases not matched to a gene; V was cut back by 2 bases and J by 8 bases.

The sample holds a few counts of this clone. The chain carries TRBV5-5 and TRBJ2-7; 8 bases are shared with TRBD1. CDR1 and CDR2 (germline): SGHKS, YYEKEE (reference sequence). The V gene end was trimmed by 6 bases and the J gene end by 2 bases; junction bases not matched to a gene: 7. This CDR3 region has 14 residues. CDR3 nucleotide sequence: TGTGCCAGCACGCCGTGGACAGGGCCCTACGAGCAGTACTTC. Translating gives CASTPWTGPYEQYF.

The rearrangement links TRBV11-3 to TRBJ1-1, with D uncertain. Trimming took off 4 bases at V and 1 base at J, with 10 bases between the two ends. This CDR3 region has 14 residues. CDR1 SGHNT and CDR2 YENEEA come from the germline V gene. The chain's CDR3 is CASSSRMGNTEAFF. CDR3 sequence (DNA): TGTGCCAGCAGCTCCCGAATGGGGAACACTGAAGCTTTCTTT.

The chain joins TRBV5-1 to TRBJ2-7, with D possibly being TRBD2 (5 bases). V was clipped by 4 bases and J by 0 bases, with 14 bases between them. Germline CDR1 and CDR2: SGHRS and YFSETQ. This CDR3 is built from 15 residues. In DNA form, the CDR3 reads TGCGCCAGCAGCCCGGCACTAGGGAACTCCTACGAGCAGTACTTC. This encodes CASSPALGNSYEQYF. Full variable domain (outside the CDR3, taken from reference TRBV5-1 and TRBJ2-7): KAGVTQTPRYLIKTRGQQVTLSCSPISGHRSVSWYQQTPGQGLQFLFEYFSETQRNKGNFPGRFSGRQFSNSRSEMNVSTLELGDSALYLCASSPALGNSYEQYFGPGTRLTVT.

This rearrangement joins TRBV6-1 to TRBJ2-5; D remains ambiguous. Germline CDR1 MNHNS, CDR2 SASEGT. This CDR3 has 9 amino acids. The V and J ends lost 5 bases and 11 bases respectively, with 6 bases between them. Here the CDR3 DNA reads TGTGCCAGCAGTCCCCCACAGTACTTC. Amino acids: CASSPPQYF.

V gene TRBV7-2 combines with J gene TRBJ1-4; D gene unclear. Germline V gene data show CDR1 as SGHTA and CDR2 as FQGNSA. V was trimmed by 5 bases and J by 2 bases, leaving 15 bases between them. The CDR3 contains 16 residues. The CDR3 protein is CASSLRTGLTNEKLFF. The DNA for the CDR3 is TGTGCCAGCAGCCTTAGGACCGGGCTTACTAATGAAAAACTGTTTTTT. Filled out from reference TRBV7-2 and TRBJ1-4, the complete variable domain reads GAGVSQSPSNKVTEKGKDVELRCDPISGHTALYWYRQSLGQGLEFLIYFQGNSAPDKSGLPSDRFSAERTGGSVSTLTIQRTQQEDSAVYLCASSLRTGLTNEKLFFGSGTQLSVL.

The rearrangement joins TRBV6-1 to TRBJ1-1; maybe TRBD1 (5 bases). V lost 11 bases, J lost 4 bases, and 14 bases lay in between. The CDR3 runs to 12 residues. Germline values: CDR1 MNHNS, CDR2 SASEGT. The CDR3 region is CAVGAGFTEAFF. The CDR3 DNA is TGTGCCGTCGGGGCGGGGTTCACTGAAGCTTTCTTT.

V and J are TRBV2 and TRBJ2-2, with 8 bases fitting TRBD2. The trim removed 1 base at V and 2 bases at J, leaving 0 bases unmatched. This CDR3 has 15 residues. CDR1 SNHLY and CDR2 FYNNEI come from the germline V gene. In nucleotides, the CDR3 is TGTGCCAGCAGTGAAGTAGCGGGAAACACCGGGGAGCTGTTTTTT. Translating it yields CASSEVAGNTGELFF.

The chain links TRBV27 to TRBJ2-7; 7 positions match TRBD1. The V segment lost 5 bases and the J segment 0 bases; nucleotides outside the gene matches: 10. This CDR3 is 16 amino acids long. Germline assignment: CDR1 MNHEY and CDR2 SMNVEV (reference sequence). The DNA of the CDR3 is TGTGCCAGCAGTCATCGGGACAGCGAGAGCTCCTACGAGCAGTACTTC. As protein: CASSHRDSESSYEQYF.

V is TRBV7-2 and J is TRBJ2-6; 11 nucleotides match TRBD2. J was trimmed by 3 bases and V by 0 bases; bases with no gene match: 1. This CDR3 contains 17 residues. Per the germline V gene, CDR1 is SGHTA and CDR2 is FQGNSA. CDR3 protein: CASSLATSGVGANVLTF. CDR3 coding DNA: TGTGCCAGCAGCTTAGCGACTAGCGGGGTTGGGGCCAACGTCCTGACTTTC.

This rearrangement joins TRBV9 to TRBJ1-2; D gene uncertain. This CDR3 spans 15 amino acids. CDR1 and CDR2 from the germline V gene are SGDLS and YYNGEE. The V gene lost 3 bases and the J gene lost 1 base, with 13 bases spanning the gap. The CDR3 DNA reads as TGTGCCAGCAGCGCCCACATGGGTGTTAACTATGGCTACACCTTC. Amino acids: CASSAHMGVNYGYTF. The whole variable domain, remainder taken from reference TRBV9 and TRBJ1-2, is DSGVTQTPKHLITATGQRVTLRCSPRSGDLSVYWYQQSLDQGLQFLIQYYNGEERAKGNILERFSAQQFPDLHSELNLSSLELGDSALYFCASSAHMGVNYGYTFGSGTRLTVV.

The CDR3 sequence: CATSRGDGNNEQFF. The DNA of the CDR3 is TGTGCCACCAGCAGGGGGGACGGAAACAATGAGCAGTTCTTC. V is TRBV15 and J is TRBJ2-1; D tentatively reads TRBD1 or TRBD2 (5 bases each). The CDR3 is 14 amino acids. The V gene's germline CDR1 is LNHNV and CDR2 YYDKDF (reference sequence). The V gene lost 3 bases and the J gene lost 5 bases, with 11 bases spanning the gap.

The J gene is TRBJ1-5, the V gene TRBV6-5; the D is unclear. Trimming removed 1 base from V and 4 bases from J, with 5 bases in between. The CDR3 sequence is 13 residues long. CDR1 and CDR2 from the germline V gene are MNHEY and SVGAGI. The CDR3 nucleotides read TGTGCCAGCAGTTACTATAAGAATCAGCCCCAGCATTTT. As protein: CASSYYKNQPQHF.

The genes are TRBV6-5 and TRBJ1-1; D gene uncertain. CDR3 size: 13 residues. The germline CDR1 and CDR2 sequences are MNHEY and SVGAGI. Between the trimmed V and J ends, which lost 5 bases and 2 bases, there was a span of 9 bases. CDR3 DNA: TGTGCCAGCAGTGTGGACGGTAACACTGAAGCTTTCTTT. Translation gives CASSVDGNTEAFF.

The rearrangement links TRBV15 to TRBJ1-5; D is unclear. In germline, CDR1 is LNHNV, CDR2 YYDKDF (reference sequence). V lost 1 base and J lost 2, with 12 bases in between. The CDR3 length is 16 residues. CDR3 sequence (DNA): TGTGCCACCAGCAGAGCACCCTGGGTGGGCAATCAGCCCCAGCATTTT. Translation gives CATSRAPWVGNQPQHF.

This clone came up once. The chain joins TRBV4-1 to TRBJ2-7, with a possible D match to TRBD2 (5 bases). CDR3 length: 15 amino acids. The V and J ends lost 1 base and 3 bases respectively, with 13 bases between them. Germline lookup yields CDR1 MGHRA and CDR2 YSYEKL. The CDR3 reads CASSQGGLYSYEQYF. The DNA of the CDR3 is TGCGCCAGCAGCCAAGGCGGACTTTATAGCTACGAGCAGTACTTC.

V usage is TRBV7-6 and J usage is TRBJ1-1, with a weak D call TRBD1 (5 bases). The germline V and J ends were trimmed by 2 bases and 1 base, with 14 bases remaining between them. The CDR3 runs 16 residues. Germline V CDR1 and CDR2: SGHVS, FNYEAQ. The CDR3, as DNA: TGTGCCAGCAGCTTATTTGTCGGGGCGAGGAACACTGAAGCTTTCTTT. Translating gives CASSLFVGARNTEAFF. The full variable domain, its missing parts supplied by reference TRBV7-6 and TRBJ1-1, is GAGVSQSPRYKVTKRGQDVALRCDPISGHVSLYWYRQALGQGPEFLTYFNYEAQQDKSGLPNDRFSAERPEGSISTLTIQRTEQRDSAMYRCASSLFVGARNTEAFFGQGTRLTVV.

This clone appeared once. The chain links TRBV7-9 to TRBJ1-6; 8 bases are a match to TRBD1. Germline V gene data show CDR1 as SEHNR and CDR2 as FQNEAQ (reference sequence). The CDR3 runs 17 residues. Trimming removed 5 bases from V and 3 bases from J; junction bases left unmatched: 9. The CDR3 coding sequence is TGTGCCAGCAGCGCCGACAGGGGAGGCCTCTATAATTCACCCCTCCACTTT. Encoded protein: CASSADRGGLYNSPLHF.

The chain uses TRBV7-8 and TRBJ2-1; 7 bases fit TRBD2. Germline V gene sequence: CDR1 SGHVS, CDR2 FQNEAQ. V lost 3 bases and J lost 6; bases outside the gene matches: 8. The CDR3 has 15 amino acids. CDR3 loop: CASSFDQRGANEQFF. The CDR3 coding sequence is TGTGCCAGCAGCTTCGATCAGCGGGGTGCCAATGAGCAGTTCTTC.